The 20 T cell receptor beta chains given below trace back to one sample, sequenced in a study of siplizumab effects on memory and regulatory T cells. The protocol was immunoSEQ multiplex PCR, while the TCRdb copy is restricted to in-frame clones and leaves out a portion. The sample yields 95,000 to 110,000 clones, approximately 93% seen once. Sequencing was performed on Tregs sorted from blood. The source is a human donor in good health.

The chain is built from TRBV6-6 and TRBJ1-3; tentatively, D is TRBD1 (6 bases). Trimming removed 8 bases from V and 0 bases from J, with 11 bases in between. Germline V gene data show CDR1 as MNHNY and CDR2 as SVGAGI (reference sequence). This CDR3 comprises 14 residues. The CDR3, as DNA: TGTGCCAGCCGTACAGGGAACTCTGGAAACACCATATATTTT. It encodes CASRTGNSGNTIYF.

The V gene is TRBV9, the J gene TRBJ2-1, with TRBD2 identical over 7 bases. This CDR3 has 15 residues. Losses at the gene ends were 0 bases for V and 2 bases for J; bases not matched to a gene: 2. CDR1 is SGDLS, CDR2 YYNGEE, per germline. For the CDR3, the DNA is TGTGCCAGCAGCGTAGGGGCGGGGGCCTACAATGAGCAGTTCTTC. Protein: CASSVGAGAYNEQFF.

The rearrangement joins TRBV6-1 to TRBJ2-1; D unresolved. This CDR3 contains 14 residues. Trimming cost V 6 bases and J 4 bases, with 13 bases left between them. Per germline, CDR1 MNHNS and CDR2 SASEGT. The CDR3 DNA is TGTGCCAGCAGGCCTCCGGTCACATACAATGAGCAGTTCTTC. Amino acids: CASRPPVTYNEQFF.

V and J are TRBV9 and TRBJ2-2; TRBD1 or TRBD2 may be the D gene (5 bases each). The CDR3 runs to 14 residues. Germline V gene sequence: CDR1 SGDLS, CDR2 YYNGEE. V lost 4 bases and J lost 6, with 13 bases in between. CDR3 protein: CASSSGTGPGELFF. Here the CDR3 DNA reads TGTGCCAGCAGCTCTGGGACCGGCCCCGGGGAGCTGTTTTTT. The variable domain in full, completed from reference TRBV9 and TRBJ2-2, reads DSGVTQTPKHLITATGQRVTLRCSPRSGDLSVYWYQQSLDQGLQFLIQYYNGEERAKGNILERFSAQQFPDLHSELNLSSLELGDSALYFCASSSGTGPGELFFGEGSRLTVL.

CDR3 in DNA: TGCGCCAGCAGCCAAGCCCCGGGAACTAATGAAAAACTGTTTTTT. It translates to CASSQAPGTNEKLFF. The rearrangement joins TRBV4-1 to TRBJ1-4; D is undetermined. This CDR3 contains 15 residues. Trimming shortened V by 1 base and J by 1 base, and 7 bases separated the two germline ends. CDR1 and CDR2 from the germline V gene are MGHRA and YSYEKL.

The V and J genes are TRBV15 and TRBJ2-5; D is unresolved. There are 12 residues in the CDR3. The ends were cut back, 0 bases at V and 7 bases at J, with 6 bases in the middle. In germline, CDR1 is LNHNV, CDR2 YYDKDF (reference sequence). The CDR3 DNA sequence: TGTGCCACCAGCAGAGATAGAGGGACCCAGTACTTC. It yields the protein CATSRDRGTQYF. Full variable domain (outside the CDR3, taken from reference TRBV15 and TRBJ2-5): DAMVIQNPRYQVTQFGKPVTLSCSQTLNHNVMYWYQQKSSQAPKLLFHYYDKDFNNEADTPDNFQSRRPNTSFCFLDIRSPGLGDTAMYLCATSRDRGTQYFGPGTRLLVL.

This chain connects TRBV9 to TRBJ2-3; D possibly uses TRBD1 or TRBD2 (5 bases each). Looked up from germline, CDR1 is SGDLS and CDR2 is YYNGEE. V lost 4 bases, J lost 2 bases, and 17 bases lay in between. The CDR3 sequence is 16 residues long. DNA for the CDR3: TGTGCCAGCAGCAAATACGGGACGGTTGCCACAGATACGCAGTATTTT. Translated: CASSKYGTVATDTQYF.

The rearrangement joins TRBV11-1 to TRBJ2-1; 8 bases are a match to TRBD2. This CDR3 has 15 residues. Germline V lookup: CDR1 SGHAT, CDR2 FQDESV (reference sequence). V was pared by 5 bases and J by 0 bases, with 3 bases of the junction left unmatched. The chain's CDR3 is CASSNGLASYNEQFF. DNA of the CDR3: TGTGCCAGCAGCAACGGACTAGCCTCCTACAATGAGCAGTTCTTC.

The V and J genes are TRBV19 and TRBJ2-1; 7 bases map to TRBD1. The CDR3 is made up of 15 amino acids. V lost 4 bases, J lost 5 bases, and 8 bases stayed unmatched. CDR1 and CDR2 (germline): LNHDA, SQIVND (reference sequence). CDR3 sequence: CASSTTGMVNNEQFF. The CDR3 DNA reads TGTGCCAGTAGTACGACAGGGATGGTCAACAATGAGCAGTTCTTC.

This rearrangement joins TRBV7-2 to TRBJ2-2; D uncertain. The ends were cut back, 5 bases at V and 1 base at J, with 5 bases in the middle. Per the germline V gene, CDR1 is SGHTA and CDR2 is FQGNSA. The CDR3 has 13 amino acids. The CDR3 nucleotides read TGTGCCAGCAGCCTATGGAACACCGGGGAGCTGTTTTTT. Translated, it gives CASSLWNTGELFF. Supplemented by reference TRBV7-2 and TRBJ2-2, the full variable domain reads GAGVSQSPSNKVTEKGKDVELRCDPISGHTALYWYRQSLGQGLEFLIYFQGNSAPDKSGLPSDRFSAERTGGSVSTLTIQRTQQEDSAVYLCASSLWNTGELFFGEGSRLTVL.

The V gene is TRBV30, the J gene TRBJ2-7, with D possibly being TRBD1 (5 bases). CDR1 GTSNPN and CDR2 SVGIG come from the germline V gene (reference sequence). Trimming cost V 4 bases and J 7 bases, with 17 bases left between them. This CDR3 region has 13 residues. The CDR3 protein is CAWNLRVLGEQYF. The CDR3 region has the DNA TGTGCCTGGAATCTCAGGGTATTGGGGGAGCAGTACTTC.

V is TRBV4-2 and J is TRBJ2-3, with 9 bases that match TRBD2. Germline CDR1 is LGHNA and CDR2 is YNFKEQ. Germline trimming cut 1 base from V and 5 bases from J; bases unmatched to any gene: 1. The CDR3 length is 14 residues. CDR3 bases: TGTGCCAGCAGCCAAGGACTAGCGGTAGATACGCAGTATTTT. Translated: CASSQGLAVDTQYF.

This chain links TRBV29-1 with TRBJ2-7; D uncertain. CDR3 size: 14 residues. Trimming cost V 4 bases and J 2 bases, with 15 bases left between them. The germline CDR1 and CDR2 sequences are SQVTM and ANQGSEA. The CDR3 region has the DNA TGCAGCGTTGTTGATCCCGACACCACCTACGAGCAGTACTTC. The encoded protein is CSVVDPDTTYEQYF.

The rearrangement links TRBV6-1 to TRBJ2-5; 11 bases are shared with TRBD2. There are 15 residues in the CDR3. The J segment lost 2 bases and the V segment lost 5 bases, leaving 4 bases of the junction unmatched. CDR1 is MNHNS and CDR2 is SASEGT in the germline V gene. In nucleotides, the CDR3 is TGTGCCAGCAGTCCGGGACTAGCGGTTCAAGAGACCCAGTACTTC. Its protein is CASSPGLAVQETQYF.

The J gene is TRBJ2-1, the V gene TRBV12-5, with TRBD1 as a possible D gene (5 bases). V was pared by 3 bases and J by 4 bases, with 19 bases between. The CDR3 has 17 residues. Looked up from germline, CDR1 is LGHNT and CDR2 is FRNRAP. Here the CDR3 reads CASGLVKDSAIYNEQFF. The CDR3 nucleotides are TGTGCTAGTGGTTTAGTAAAAGACAGCGCTATTTACAATGAGCAGTTCTTC.

The rearrangement joins TRBV5-6 to TRBJ2-3, with D possibly TRBD2 on 7 matching bases. Trimming took 3 bases from V and 0 from J, leaving 17 bases between them. The CDR3 is 17 residues long. Germline V gene lookup returns CDR1 SGHDT and CDR2 YYEEEE. The CDR3 reads CASSSYRVRGSTDTQYF. The CDR3, as DNA: TGTGCCAGCAGCTCCTACAGGGTGCGGGGGAGCACAGATACGCAGTATTTT. Supplemented by reference TRBV5-6 and TRBJ2-3, the full variable domain reads DAGVTQSPTHLIKTRGQQVTLRCSPKSGHDTVSWYQQALGQGPQFIFQYYEEEERQRGNFPDRFSGHQFPNYSSELNVNALLLGDSALYLCASSSYRVRGSTDTQYFGPGTRLTVL.

The chain links TRBV5-1 to TRBJ2-7; D is perhaps TRBD2 (5 bases). V was cut by 0 bases and J by 5 bases, with 9 bases left in between. The CDR3 runs to 13 residues. Germline V CDR1 and CDR2: SGHRS, YFSETQ. This CDR3 is CASSLEGSDEQYF. The CDR3 region has the DNA TGCGCCAGCAGCTTGGAGGGTAGCGACGAGCAGTACTTC.

The genes are TRBV29-1 and TRBJ1-1, with 9 bases that match TRBD1. Per the germline V gene, CDR1 is SQVTM and CDR2 is ANQGSEA. The CDR3 has 15 residues. The V gene end was trimmed by 0 bases and the J gene end by 11 bases; junction bases not matched to a gene: 13. The CDR3: CSVEDPRTGAFGAFF. The DNA of the CDR3 is TGCAGCGTTGAAGATCCTCGGACAGGGGCATTTGGGGCTTTCTTT.

The rearrangement links TRBV19 to TRBJ2-1; tentative D call: TRBD1 (7 bases). The CDR3 consists of 16 residues. CDR1 is LNHDA, CDR2 SQIVND, per germline (reference sequence). Deletions cut 6 bases from V and 4 bases from J, with 19 bases between. CDR3 nucleotide sequence: TGTGCCAGTAGCCCGGGGGACAGTGCAGCATACAATGAGCAGTTCTTC. Protein sequence: CASSPGDSAAYNEQFF.

V is TRBV27 and J is TRBJ2-7; 11 nucleotides align to TRBD2. The V segment lost 6 bases and the J segment 2 bases; nucleotides outside the gene matches: 3. Germline assignment: CDR1 MNHEY and CDR2 SMNVEV (reference sequence). The CDR3 contains 14 residues. The CDR3 bases are TGTGCCAGCAGGTTAGCGGGGGGGACCTACGAGCAGTACTTC. Protein product: CASRLAGGTYEQYF.